Below are 9 T cell receptor beta chains sequenced from a single sample in a study of sequential checkpoint blockade in melanoma. The assay was immunoSEQ multiplex PCR, and TCRdb's table has in-frame clones only and misses some. Among fewer than 25,000 clones listed, 80% to 85% were seen once. As for treatment: randomized to nivolumab then ipilimumab (arm A) or the reverse (arm B). The source material was CD8+ T cells sorted from blood (inferred from file names), sampled from a patient given nivolumab and ipilimumab in sequence. The receptors derive from a human donor with melanoma.

The chain employs TRBV27 and TRBJ1-2; TRBD1 aligns across 10 bases. With V trimmed by 3 bases and J by 4 bases, 2 bases remained unmatched. This CDR3 spans 14 amino acids. Germline CDR1 is MNHEY and CDR2 is SMNVEV (reference sequence). The CDR3 spells CASSFWDRGYGYTF. The CDR3 DNA reads as TGTGCCAGCAGTTTTTGGGACAGGGGCTATGGCTACACCTTC.

The V gene is TRBV13, the J gene TRBJ2-7; TRBD2 might be the D (5 bases). The CDR3 is 14 amino acids. Trimming took off 0 bases at V and 6 bases at J, with 12 bases between the two ends. Germline V gene sequence: CDR1 PRHDT, CDR2 FYEKMQ (reference sequence). The CDR3 DNA follows: TGTGCCAGCAGCTTAGGGGGCCTACGGGGCGAGCAGTACTTC. This translates into CASSLGGLRGEQYF.

The chain joins TRBV18 to TRBJ2-7; the match to TRBD1 covers 8 bases. CDR1 and CDR2 from the germline V gene are KGHSH and LQKENI. Trimming at V came to 0 bases and at J to 5 bases, leaving 12 bases not matched to a gene. This CDR3 comprises 17 residues. The CDR3 DNA reads TGTGCCAGCTCACCACCCTCCAGGACAGGGAGAGAGGACGAGCAGTACTTC. Encoded protein: CASSPPSRTGREDEQYF.

CDR3 sequence: CASSFLPGNTGELFF. The DNA of the CDR3 is TGTGCCAGCAGTTTTTTGCCCGGGAACACCGGGGAGCTGTTTTTT. The rearrangement joins TRBV28 to TRBJ2-2; D not certain. The V and J ends lost 3 bases and 1 base respectively, with 9 bases between them. The CDR3 has 15 amino acids. From germline, CDR1 is MDHEN and CDR2 SYDVKM.

This clone was counted a single time. This chain uses TRBV19 with TRBJ2-7; 11 bases are shared with TRBD2. V was clipped by 4 bases and J by 1 base; unmatched bases: 9. Germline V gene sequence: CDR1 LNHDA, CDR2 SQIVND (reference sequence). This CDR3 is 17 amino acids long. CDR3 coding DNA: TGTGCCAGTAGTACACCGGGACTAGCGGAGGAGTCCTACGAGCAGTACTTC. Protein: CASSTPGLAEESYEQYF.

The V gene is TRBV5-1, the J gene TRBJ2-3, with a tentative D call TRBD1 (5 bases). The CDR3 totals 14 residues. CDR1 is SGHRS, CDR2 YFSETQ, per germline. V lost 0 bases and J lost 4, with 9 bases in between. CDR3 in DNA: TGCGCCAGCAGCTTGGCAGGGAACCCAGATACGCAGTATTTT. Amino acid sequence: CASSLAGNPDTQYF. Drawing the rest from reference TRBV5-1 and TRBJ2-3, the complete variable domain is KAGVTQTPRYLIKTRGQQVTLSCSPISGHRSVSWYQQTPGQGLQFLFEYFSETQRNKGNFPGRFSGRQFSNSRSEMNVSTLELGDSALYLCASSLAGNPDTQYFGPGTRLTVL.

V and J are TRBV4-3 and TRBJ1-1; D is unclear. The CDR3 contains 15 residues. Germline-derived CDR1 and CDR2 are LGHNA and YSLEER. V was pared by 1 base and J by 0 bases, with 9 bases between. The chain's CDR3 is CASSQAVTLNTEAFF. CDR3 coding DNA: TGCGCCAGCAGCCAAGCTGTTACTTTGAACACTGAAGCTTTCTTT.

The CDR3 loop reads CASSLGQGALLETQYF. CDR3 nucleotide sequence: TGTGCCAGTAGTCTCGGACAGGGGGCCCTTCTAGAGACCCAGTACTTC. This chain links TRBV19 with TRBJ2-5; 11 bases agree with TRBD1. Germline V gene sequence: CDR1 LNHDA, CDR2 SQIVND (reference sequence). Unmatched junction bases numbered 9, after V lost 5 bases and J lost 4 bases. This CDR3 is 16 amino acids long.

To note about this clone: A single base is all that separates this from a far larger clone, so a read error is likely. Other nucleotide sequences in the sample specify the same CDR3. J is TRBJ2-7 and V is TRBV6-6, with TRBD1 matching 9 bases. CDR1 MNHNY and CDR2 SVGAGI come from the germline V gene (reference sequence). The CDR3 has 13 amino acids. For the CDR3, the DNA is TGCGCCAGCACCGGGACAGGGACCTACGAGCAGTACTTC. Residues: CASTGTGTYEQYF.